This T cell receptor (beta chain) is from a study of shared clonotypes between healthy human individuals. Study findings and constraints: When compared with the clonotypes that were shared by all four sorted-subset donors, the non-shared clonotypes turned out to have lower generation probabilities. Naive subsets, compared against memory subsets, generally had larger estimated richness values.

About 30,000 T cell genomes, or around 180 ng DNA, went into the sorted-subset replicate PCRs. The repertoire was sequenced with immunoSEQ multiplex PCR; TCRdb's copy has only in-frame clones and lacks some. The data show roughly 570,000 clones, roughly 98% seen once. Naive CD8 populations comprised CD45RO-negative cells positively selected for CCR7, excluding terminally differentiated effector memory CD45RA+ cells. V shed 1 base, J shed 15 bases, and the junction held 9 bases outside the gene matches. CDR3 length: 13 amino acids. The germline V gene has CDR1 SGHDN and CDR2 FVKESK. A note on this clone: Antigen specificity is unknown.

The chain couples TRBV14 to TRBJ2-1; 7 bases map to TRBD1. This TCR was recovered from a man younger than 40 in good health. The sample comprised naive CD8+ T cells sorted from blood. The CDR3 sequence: CASSQVGMTGTFF. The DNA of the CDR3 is TGTGCCAGCAGCCAAGTAGGGATGACAGGGACGTTCTTC.